This T cell receptor (beta chain) derives from a study of post-analysis software for immune sequencing data. Study-wide context: The courses of disease that were included comprised relapsing-remitting, secondary progressive and progressive-relapsing multiple sclerosis. Study-level findings and limits: Four or five TRBV segments (TRBV5-6, TRBV5-1 and TRBV20-1 among them) occurred more frequently in patients than in controls. Samples from a shared batch, those prepared together, strongly co-clustered by F measure.

On this clonotype: Its antigen is not known.

CDR1 and CDR2 (germline): SGHTA, FQGNSA. The CDR3 is made up of 17 amino acids. Germline trimming cut 2 bases from V and 2 bases from J; bases unmatched to any gene: 9. The authors incorporated unique molecular identifiers into the TCR beta cDNA libraries. TCRdb re-called the PCR reads through MiXCR, storing one row per CDR3 protein. Of 750,000 to 900,000 distinct CDR3 sequences listed, 35% to 55% were seen once; the top ten hold just under 5%. The chain employs TRBV7-2 and TRBJ2-7, with 10 bases aligning to TRBD2. This TCR derives from a girl aged 5-17 years with multiple sclerosis. Input material: blood. CDR3 sequence (DNA): TGTGCCAGCAGCTTACCCCGGCTAGCGGGAGAACCCTACGAGCAGTACTTC. The encoded protein is CASSLPRLAGEPYEQYF.